Each of the 20 T cell receptor beta chains below was sequenced from the same sample in a study of beta chain features in type 1 diabetes. Sequencing targeted expressed TCRB transcripts, as all isolated RNA had been reverse transcribed. Some clones are missing from TCRdb's copy, which holds only in-frame ones; the method was immunoSEQ multiplex PCR. The sample comprises a few hundred thousand clones, approximately 10% of which are singletons, and about 0.015% rests with the top ten. The sequenced material came from naive CD4+ T cells from blood. The receptors originated from a woman aged 30 to 39 in good health.

In its sample, this clone was seen many times. The V gene is TRBV23-1, the J gene TRBJ2-1; 8 bases align to TRBD1. TRBV23-1 is filed as an ORF, its function uncertain. This CDR3 has 17 amino acids. Losses at the gene ends were 0 bases for V and 2 bases for J; bases not matched to a gene: 6. CDR3 DNA: TGCGCCAGCAGTCAATCCCCGACAGGGGACACCTACAATGAGCAGTTCTTC. The encoded protein is CASSQSPTGDTYNEQFF.

This clone has more than one count but fewer than ten. The chain joins TRBV7-2 to TRBJ2-2; 9 bases fit TRBD1. The junction had 2 bases not matched to a gene; V was cut back by 6 bases and J by 6 bases. Germline V CDR1 and CDR2: SGHTA, FQGNSA. The CDR3 contains 13 residues. The chain's CDR3 is CASSRQGAGELFF. The CDR3 nucleotides are TGTGCCAGCAGTAGACAGGGGGCCGGGGAGCTGTTTTTT.

This clone was observed a handful of times. The chain carries TRBV4-1 and TRBJ2-2, with D maybe TRBD2 (5 bases). With 4 bases removed from V and 3 bases from J, the gap between germline ends came to 21 bases. CDR1 and CDR2 from the germline V gene are MGHRA and YSYEKL. There are 18 residues in the CDR3. CDR3 nucleotide sequence: TGCGCCAGCAGCCCGAGAGGGAAAAGTGGTCAGGACACCGGGGAGCTGTTTTTT. Residues: CASSPRGKSGQDTGELFF.

The chain is built from TRBV7-2 and TRBJ2-7; maybe TRBD2 (5 bases). V was shortened by 5 bases and J by 7 bases, with 9 bases between the two germline ends. Germline V gene lookup returns CDR1 SGHTA and CDR2 FQGNSA. This CDR3 is built from 11 residues. This CDR3 is CASSLTREQYF. In DNA form, the CDR3 reads TGTGCCAGCAGCCTAACTAGGGAGCAGTACTTC. The variable domain in full, completed from reference TRBV7-2 and TRBJ2-7, reads GAGVSQSPSNKVTEKGKDVELRCDPISGHTALYWYRQSLGQGLEFLIYFQGNSAPDKSGLPSDRFSAERTGGSVSTLTIQRTQQEDSAVYLCASSLTREQYFGPGTRLTVT.

This clone was observed a few times. The rearrangement joins TRBV9 to TRBJ1-1; unclear D gene. From germline, CDR1 is SGDLS and CDR2 YYNGEE. The CDR3 is 15 residues long. The ends were cut back, 4 bases at V and 4 bases at J, with 17 bases in the middle. In DNA form, the CDR3 reads TGTGCCAGCAGCCTCCGGGAGGCTGGGCGCACTGAAGCTTTCTTT. The encoded protein is CASSLREAGRTEAFF.

The chain joins TRBV5-1 to TRBJ2-5; the D is unclear. Matching the DNA end better, TRBJ2-7 makes the J call doubtful. The germline V gene encodes CDR1 SGHRS and CDR2 YFSETQ. The CDR3 covers 11 residues. For the CDR3, the DNA is TGCGCCAGCAGCTCCTCCTACGAGCAGTACTTC. It specifies CASSSSYEQYF.

The table lists this clone with a few counts. The rearrangement joins TRBV7-2 to TRBJ1-2; 9 bases are shared with TRBD1. This CDR3 region has 13 residues. The V gene's germline CDR1 is SGHTA and CDR2 FQGNSA. The V gene end was trimmed by 6 bases and the J gene end by 5 bases; junction bases not matched to a gene: 4. The chain's CDR3 is CASRLQGAYGYTF. Written as DNA, the CDR3 is TGTGCCAGCAGGCTACAGGGGGCTTATGGCTACACCTTC.

This CDR3 is CASSVAGVRRGEQFF. The CDR3 region has the DNA TGTGCCAGCAGCGTAGCGGGAGTTCGACGTGGTGAGCAGTTCTTC. The V gene is TRBV9, the J gene TRBJ2-1, with D perhaps matching TRBD2 (6 bases). Trimming pared 0 bases from V and 9 bases from J, leaving 16 bases between. This CDR3 is 15 amino acids long. The germline gives CDR1 SGDLS, CDR2 YYNGEE.

This clone was detected a few times. The chain employs TRBV18 and TRBJ2-1, with 8 bases identical to TRBD1. The germline CDR1 and CDR2 sequences are KGHSH and LQKENI. This CDR3 has 15 residues. J was trimmed by 6 bases and V by 4 bases; bases with no gene match: 8. Here the CDR3 DNA reads TGTGCCAGCTCACTTGGGACAGGACCTCCCAATGAGCAGTTCTTC. Residues: CASSLGTGPPNEQFF.

This clone has just a few counts. This chain connects TRBV18 to TRBJ1-1; the D gene is possibly TRBD1 (6 bases). CDR1 is KGHSH and CDR2 is LQKENI in the germline V gene. V lost 3 bases and J 5 bases, leaving 13 bases between the germline ends. The CDR3 runs 14 residues. The CDR3 reads CASSPQGMETEAFF. For the CDR3, the DNA is TGTGCCAGCTCACCCCAGGGGATGGAGACTGAAGCTTTCTTT.

This clone has just a few counts. This chain uses TRBV6-6 with TRBJ2-1; TRBD1 aligns across 8 bases. This CDR3 has 12 amino acids. With 5 bases clipped from V and 8 bases from J, the junction kept 2 bases outside the gene matches. Germline-derived CDR1 and CDR2 are MNHNY and SVGAGI (reference sequence). Here the CDR3 reads CASSIQGDEQFF. The CDR3 DNA reads as TGTGCCAGCAGTATACAGGGGGATGAGCAGTTCTTC.

The V gene is TRBV7-2, the J gene TRBJ2-7; TRBD2 aligns across 10 bases. The V and J ends lost 5 bases and 4 bases, in that order; junction bases with no gene match: 8. The CDR3 is 15 amino acids. Germline CDR1 and CDR2: SGHTA and FQGNSA. The CDR3 sequence: CASSTQAGGGYEQYF. Written as DNA, the CDR3 is TGTGCCAGCAGCACGCAAGCGGGAGGGGGATACGAGCAGTACTTC. Supplemented by reference TRBV7-2 and TRBJ2-7, the full variable domain reads GAGVSQSPSNKVTEKGKDVELRCDPISGHTALYWYRQSLGQGLEFLIYFQGNSAPDKSGLPSDRFSAERTGGSVSTLTIQRTQQEDSAVYLCASSTQAGGGYEQYFGPGTRLTVT.

This clone showed up just a few times. V is TRBV2 and J is TRBJ2-3; 13 bases match TRBD2. The CDR3 loop spans 15 amino acids. V dropped 6 bases and J dropped 6; count of bases not matched to a gene: 6. Looked up from germline, CDR1 is SNHLY and CDR2 is FYNNEI. The CDR3 protein is CASRGGLAGVDTQYF. The DNA for the CDR3 is TGTGCCAGCAGGGGCGGACTAGCGGGAGTTGATACGCAGTATTTT.

This chain uses TRBV29-1 with TRBJ2-5, with a tentative D call TRBD1 (6 bases). Near its end, the DNA agrees better with TRBJ2-7, so the J call may be wrong. The CDR3 sequence is 14 residues long. CDR1 is SQVTM and CDR2 is ANQGSEA in the germline V gene. In nucleotides, the CDR3 is TGCAGCGTTGCCCCACAGGGACCGGCCTACGAGCAGTACTTC. This translates into CSVAPQGPAYEQYF.

This clone was seen a few times. The rearrangement uses TRBV9 and TRBJ2-6; no reliable D call. Germline CDR1 is SGDLS and CDR2 is YYNGEE. The CDR3 is 14 amino acids. Trimming removed 7 bases at V and 2 bases at J, with 10 bases between. CDR3 protein: CASAKMAGANVLTF. The DNA for the CDR3 is TGTGCCAGCGCTAAGATGGCTGGGGCCAACGTCCTGACTTTC.

The chain recombines TRBV11-2 with TRBJ2-1, with 9 bases matching TRBD2. CDR3 length: 16 amino acids. Per germline, CDR1 SGHAT and CDR2 FQNNGV. V was clipped by 5 bases and J by 5 bases; unmatched bases: 10. CDR3 nucleotides: TGTGCCAGCAGCGTCATAGCGGGAGTATCGAACAATGAGCAGTTCTTC. Its translation: CASSVIAGVSNNEQFF.

A few counts support this clone. This chain uses TRBV6-6 with TRBJ2-7, with 9 positions matching TRBD1. Trimming removed 8 bases from V and 6 bases from J; junction bases left unmatched: 8. The CDR3 runs to 13 residues. The germline CDR1 and CDR2 sequences are MNHNY and SVGAGI (reference sequence). The CDR3 sequence is CASRAQGASEQYF. The CDR3 nucleotides are TGTGCCAGCCGAGCACAGGGGGCCAGCGAGCAGTACTTC.

DNA for the CDR3: TGTGCCATCAGTGAGTCGTTAGCGGACTCCTACAATGAGCAGTTCTTC. This codes for CAISESLADSYNEQFF. The chain uses TRBV10-3 and TRBJ2-1, with D perhaps matching TRBD2 (6 bases). V lost 0 bases to trimming and J lost 0 bases, with 9 bases between them. The CDR3 has 16 residues. Germline lookup yields CDR1 ENHRY and CDR2 SYGVKD.

In its sample, this clone was seen many times. V usage is TRBV30 and J usage is TRBJ2-1; 9 nucleotides match TRBD2. J lost 8 bases, V lost 1 base, and 6 bases had no gene match. The CDR3 extends over 14 amino acids. Germline V gene sequence: CDR1 GTSNPN, CDR2 SVGIG (reference sequence). The chain's CDR3 is CAWSEGLAGDEQFF. As DNA, the CDR3 is TGTGCCTGGAGTGAGGGACTAGCCGGGGATGAGCAGTTCTTC.

The chain is built from TRBV7-2 and TRBJ2-5, with D tentatively TRBD2 (6 bases). Trimming removed 1 base at V and 9 bases at J, with 21 bases between. Germline V lookup: CDR1 SGHTA, CDR2 FQGNSA. This CDR3 has 16 amino acids. CDR3 nucleotide sequence: TGTGCCAGCAGCTTAGTCGCGGGGCGGGCCGGCTCGGCCCAGTACTTC. It is translated as CASSLVAGRAGSAQYF. Variable domain in full (rest from reference TRBV7-2 and TRBJ2-5): GAGVSQSPSNKVTEKGKDVELRCDPISGHTALYWYRQSLGQGLEFLIYFQGNSAPDKSGLPSDRFSAERTGGSVSTLTIQRTQQEDSAVYLCASSLVAGRAGSAQYFGPGTRLLVL.